These 28 T cell receptor beta chains were sequenced from one sample in a study of blood T cell repertoires in COVID-19. The method was immunoSEQ multiplex PCR; TCRdb's version includes in-frame clones alone and lacks a portion of them. The sample has 200,000 to 300,000 clones, roughly 86% seen once. Sequenced input: peripheral blood. All receptors derive from a man over 45 with acute or convalescent COVID-19.

The rearrangement links TRBV12-3 or TRBV12-4 to TRBJ2-3; D perhaps matches TRBD1 (6 bases). This CDR3 has 12 residues. Trimming took 6 bases from V and 9 from J, leaving 13 bases between them. The CDR3 nucleotides are TGTGCCAGCAGGCACAGGGTCGGCACGCAGTATTTT. It yields the protein CASRHRVGTQYF.

The chain employs TRBV3-1 (or the pseudogene TRBV3-2) and TRBJ2-5, with TRBD1 matching over 8 bases. Germline V CDR1 and CDR2: LGHDT, YNNKEL (reference sequence). V lost 2 bases to trimming and J lost 5 bases; unmatched junction nucleotides: 10. CDR3 length: 16 amino acids. The CDR3 protein is CASSQLTGAGLETQYF. The CDR3 bases are TGTGCCAGCAGCCAATTGACAGGGGCGGGTTTGGAGACCCAGTACTTC.

The V gene is TRBV30, the J gene TRBJ1-2, with D maybe TRBD1 (5 bases). V dropped 0 bases and J dropped 2 bases, with 13 bases sitting between them. CDR1 and CDR2 (germline): GTSNPN, SVGIG (reference sequence). The CDR3 covers 15 residues. The CDR3 nucleotides are TGTGCCTGGAGTGTCGACGCGGCAGGGAACTATGGCTACACCTTC. Its protein product is CAWSVDAAGNYGYTF.

The chain couples TRBV29-1 to TRBJ2-7, with no clear D. Germline-derived CDR1 and CDR2 are SQVTM and ANQGSEA. Trimming removed 7 bases at V and 3 bases at J, with 10 bases between. The CDR3 length is 11 residues. The CDR3, as DNA: TGCAGCGGGGCAATGAACTACGAGCAGTACTTC. This sequence encodes CSGAMNYEQYF.

This sequence joins TRBV18 and TRBJ1-2; 10 nucleotides align to TRBD1. V dropped 4 bases and J dropped 4; count of bases not matched to a gene: 24. Germline assignment: CDR1 KGHSH and CDR2 LQKENI. CDR3 length equals 21 residues. The CDR3 DNA reads as TGTGCCAGCTCACAGCCGGGACAGGGGATTGTTTTGCCTCGCCGGGGCTATGGCTACACCTTC. It codes for CASSQPGQGIVLPRRGYGYTF.

This chain's CDR3 is CASRPRGSPLSPLHF. CDR3 in DNA: TGTGCCAGCAGACCTAGGGGCAGTCCCCTTTCACCCCTCCACTTT. The chain links TRBV6-5 to TRBJ1-6; D perhaps matches TRBD1 (5 bases). The germline V gene has CDR1 MNHEY and CDR2 SVGAGI. Trimming left V 6 bases short and J 9 bases short, with 18 bases between. The CDR3 length is 15 residues.

This chain uses TRBV4-1 with TRBJ1-1, with TRBD1 matching over 7 bases. The ends lost 1 base at V and 2 bases at J; junction bases unmatched: 4. CDR1 and CDR2 from the germline V gene are MGHRA and YSYEKL. CDR3 length: 15 residues. DNA for the CDR3: TGCGCCAGCAGCCAAGGACAGGGTGGCAACACTGAAGCTTTCTTT. Amino acid sequence: CASSQGQGGNTEAFF.

J is TRBJ1-1 and V is TRBV30; 7 bases map to TRBD1. V dropped 7 bases and J dropped 2; count of bases not matched to a gene: 7. CDR1 is GTSNPN, CDR2 SVGIG, per germline (reference sequence). The CDR3 is made up of 13 amino acids. In DNA form, the CDR3 reads TGTGCCTACGCCGGGACAGCAAACACTGAAGCTTTCTTT. Amino acids: CAYAGTANTEAFF.

The chain employs TRBV19 and TRBJ2-2, with D tentatively TRBD1 (5 bases). V lost 6 bases and J 4 bases, leaving 15 bases between the germline ends. Germline V gives CDR1 LNHDA, CDR2 SQIVND (reference sequence). The CDR3 consists of 15 residues. DNA for the CDR3: TGTGCCAGTAGGTACAGGACACAAAGCACCGGGGAGCTGTTTTTT. Its protein product is CASRYRTQSTGELFF.

The J gene is TRBJ2-7, the V gene TRBV10-3; 7 positions agree with TRBD1. Germline CDR1 reads ENHRY; CDR2 reads SYGVKD. This CDR3 contains 14 residues. The V and J ends lost 4 bases and 2 bases, in that order; junction bases with no gene match: 5. CDR3 sequence: CAISADRVTYEQYF. The CDR3 DNA follows: TGTGCCATCAGTGCCGACAGGGTTACCTACGAGCAGTACTTC.

The CDR3 reads CASSPLAGGNYEQYF. CDR3 nucleotide sequence: TGTGCCAGCAGTCCCCTAGCGGGAGGAAACTACGAGCAGTACTTC. The rearrangement joins TRBV7-6 to TRBJ2-7, with TRBD2 matching 11 bases. V trimming: 6 bases; J trimming: 3 bases; junction bases outside the gene matches: 7. CDR3 length: 15 amino acids. Per the germline V gene, CDR1 is SGHVS and CDR2 is FNYEAQ.

The chain couples TRBV5-1 to TRBJ1-1; TRBD1 matches 12 bases. The V and J ends lost 2 bases and 0 bases, in that order; junction bases with no gene match: 2. This CDR3 comprises 16 residues. CDR1 is SGHRS, CDR2 YFSETQ, per germline. CDR3 region: CASSLGDRGLNTEAFF. The CDR3 DNA reads TGCGCCAGCAGCTTAGGGGACAGGGGGCTGAACACTGAAGCTTTCTTT.

J is TRBJ2-5 and V is TRBV7-9; TRBD1 matches at 10 bases. V was pared by 5 bases and J by 5 bases, with 8 bases of the junction left unmatched. The CDR3 loop spans 15 amino acids. The germline V gene encodes CDR1 SEHNR and CDR2 FQNEAQ (reference sequence). The CDR3 spells CASSPSDRGTETQYF. The CDR3, as DNA: TGTGCCAGCAGCCCCTCGGACAGGGGGACCGAGACCCAGTACTTC.

V and J are TRBV10-2 and TRBJ1-2; 7 bases map to TRBD1. CDR1 is WSHSY, CDR2 SAAADI, per germline. The trim removed 7 bases at V and 4 bases at J, leaving 6 bases unmatched. This CDR3 has 13 amino acids. CDR3 coding DNA: TGCGCCAGCATGGAGGGGGCCGGCTATGGCTACACCTTC. Protein product: CASMEGAGYGYTF.

CDR3: CAIAPSVSNTEAFF. The CDR3 nucleotides read TGTGCCATCGCCCCCAGTGTTTCGAACACTGAAGCTTTCTTT. This chain connects TRBV10-3 to TRBJ1-1, with D unclear. There are 14 residues in the CDR3. CDR1 and CDR2 (germline): ENHRY, SYGVKD. V was shortened by 8 bases and J by 1 base, with 14 bases between the two germline ends.

Written as DNA, the CDR3 is TGCAGCGTTACCAAGACAGGGACGAATGAGCAGTTCTTC. It specifies CSVTKTGTNEQFF. This sequence joins TRBV29-1 and TRBJ2-1, with 7 nucleotides matching TRBD1. Germline V CDR1 and CDR2: SQVTM, ANQGSEA. V trimming: 5 bases; J trimming: 7 bases; junction bases outside the gene matches: 8. The CDR3 has 13 residues.

The chain joins TRBV6-5 to TRBJ1-2, with 7 nucleotides matching TRBD1. This CDR3 contains 14 residues. The V and J ends lost 6 bases and 2 bases, in that order; junction bases with no gene match: 6. The germline CDR1 and CDR2 sequences are MNHEY and SVGAGI. DNA of the CDR3: TGTGCCAGCAGGCAGTCAGGGGGGAACTATGGCTACACCTTC. Translation gives CASRQSGGNYGYTF.

The V and J genes are TRBV30 and TRBJ2-3; possibly TRBD1 for D (5 bases). Germline V gene sequence: CDR1 GTSNPN, CDR2 SVGIG (reference sequence). This CDR3 has 11 residues. With 2 bases removed from V and 10 bases from J, the gap between germline ends came to 10 bases. In DNA form, the CDR3 reads TGTGCCTGGAGTTTAGGACATGCGCAGTATTTT. This gives the protein CAWSLGHAQYF.

The chain joins TRBV5-5 to TRBJ1-2, with D perhaps TRBD1 (5 bases). The V and J ends lost 0 bases and 6 bases respectively, with 6 bases between them. CDR3 length equals 12 residues. Germline-derived CDR1 and CDR2 are SGHKS and YYEKEE (reference sequence). CDR3 sequence: CASSLGTNGYTF. As DNA, the CDR3 is TGTGCCAGCAGCTTGGGGACAAATGGCTACACCTTC. Supplemented by reference TRBV5-5 and TRBJ1-2, the full variable domain reads DAGVTQSPTHLIKTRGQQVTLRCSPISGHKSVSWYQQVLGQGPQFIFQYYEKEERGRGNFPDRFSARQFPNYSSELNVNALLLGDSALYLCASSLGTNGYTFGSGTRLTVV.

This clone was observed a few times. The CDR3 sequence: CASSLPNLGYEQYF. The CDR3 DNA is TGTGCCAGCAGTTTACCCAACCTAGGCTACGAGCAGTACTTC. The V call is TRBV28, the J call TRBJ2-7; no reliable D call. The V end was cut by 2 bases, the J end by 3 bases, with 11 bases between. CDR3 length: 14 residues. Germline values: CDR1 MDHEN, CDR2 SYDVKM.

This chain joins TRBV24-1 and TRBJ1-5, with 7 nucleotides matching TRBD1. The J segment lost 4 bases and the V segment lost 4 bases, leaving 6 bases of the junction unmatched. The CDR3 sequence is 15 residues long. Germline CDR1 reads KGHDR; CDR2 reads SFDVKD. CDR3 loop: CATSDSQGWNQPQHF. CDR3 sequence (DNA): TGTGCCACCAGTGACTCACAGGGGTGGAATCAGCCCCAGCATTTT.

V usage is TRBV7-9 and J usage is TRBJ2-1; D is undetermined. Germline V gives CDR1 SEHNR, CDR2 FQNEAQ (reference sequence). V lost 3 bases and J 3 bases, leaving 12 bases between the germline ends. This CDR3 contains 15 residues. The CDR3 reads CASSLVAERYNEQFF. As DNA, the CDR3 is TGTGCCAGCAGCTTGGTAGCCGAGCGCTACAATGAGCAGTTCTTC.

V gene TRBV12-3 or TRBV12-4 combines with J gene TRBJ1-1; D uncertain. Trimming pared 6 bases from V and 6 bases from J, leaving 11 bases between. The CDR3 has 12 amino acids. CDR3 sequence (DNA): TGTGCCAGCAGGGGGAGTTCATCTGAAGCTTTCTTT. Its translation is CASRGSSSEAFF.

V gene TRBV27 combines with J gene TRBJ2-7; 9 bases align to TRBD1. Germline V CDR1 and CDR2: MNHEY, SMNVEV (reference sequence). This CDR3 has 14 residues. Germline trimming cut 6 bases from V and 3 bases from J; bases unmatched to any gene: 6. The CDR3 DNA sequence: TGTGCCAGCAGCCCACAGGGGGCGCGCTACGAGCAGTACTTC. Protein product: CASSPQGARYEQYF.

V and J are TRBV7-3 and TRBJ2-1; 7 nucleotides agree with TRBD1. V gave up 5 bases and J gave up 4 bases; unmatched junction bases: 8. CDR1 and CDR2 (germline): SGHTA, FQGTGA. The CDR3 has 15 amino acids. In DNA form, the CDR3 reads TGTGCCAGCAGCGATCCGGGACAGAAATACAATGAGCAGTTCTTC. This sequence encodes CASSDPGQKYNEQFF.

J is TRBJ2-1 and V is TRBV7-9, with D unclear. The CDR3 totals 14 residues. Per germline, CDR1 SEHNR and CDR2 FQNEAQ (reference sequence). The V gene lost 1 base and the J gene lost 3 bases, with 7 bases spanning the gap. CDR3: CASSLGAGYNEQFF. CDR3 DNA: TGTGCCAGCAGCTTAGGGGCCGGCTACAATGAGCAGTTCTTC.

The rearrangement links TRBV24-1 to TRBJ2-1, with unresolved D. Trimming removed 6 bases from V and 9 bases from J, with 8 bases in between. Germline V lookup: CDR1 KGHDR, CDR2 SFDVKD. The CDR3 loop spans 11 amino acids. The CDR3 is CATSQVGEQFF. The CDR3 bases are TGTGCCACCAGTCAGGTGGGTGAGCAGTTCTTC.

As to this clone: Other DNA sequences in the sample encode the same CDR3. The rearrangement uses TRBV18 and TRBJ1-2; 8 bases agree with TRBD1. This CDR3 contains 14 residues. Germline values: CDR1 KGHSH, CDR2 LQKENI. Losses at the gene ends were 3 bases for V and 5 bases for J; bases not matched to a gene: 5. The CDR3 bases are TGTGCCAGCTCACCTGGACAGGGAGGGTATGGCTACACCTTC. Its translation is CASSPGQGGYGYTF.